This is a list of T cell receptor beta chains from one sample in a study of T cell repertoires in cytomegalovirus infection. TCRdb itself ran the reads through MiXCR, one entry per CDR3 protein. Among 20,000 to 25,000 distinct CDR3 sequences listed, around 43% were seen once. Their recognized antigens are unknown. The starting material was CD8+ T cells from cultured PBMCs, obtained from culture after CMV antigen stimulation. Receptors were obtained from a human donor in good health (CMV status not recorded). Some clones in this sample may be carry-over from other donors' samples. Each CDR3 is given with its conserved first and last residue. The D gene is left open where the match is weak. Size tells how often a clone was seen (once, few, many) or the class of an expanded clone, and some rows leave it out.

-	TRBV4-1	-	TRBJ2-2	15	CASSQDRVGTGELFF
-	TRBV9	TRBD1	TRBJ1-2	14	CASSVRDRDYGYTF
few	TRBV7-9	TRBD2	TRBJ2-4	18	CASSSNTNMAGVKNIQYF
few	TRBV7-8	-	TRBJ2-3	15	CASRRWDGTTDTQYF
few	TRBV2	-	TRBJ1-2	15	CASSEEGGYRDGYTF
-	TRBV4-2	-	TRBJ2-1	17	CASSQYRAQGSYNEQFF
-	TRBV12-3/TRBV12-4	-	TRBJ1-5	15	CASSLEGGRNQPQHF
-	TRBV7-9	-	TRBJ1-5	19	CASSHSGIQGSLLGQPQHF
-	TRBV18	-	TRBJ2-2	15	CASSPFGTLPGELFF
few	TRBV12-3/TRBV12-4	-	TRBJ1-2	14	CASSLGGRSYGYTF
-	TRBV6-8	TRBD1	TRBJ1-5	15	CASSLATGGNQPQHF
-	TRBV2	TRBD1	TRBJ1-5	15	CASSPGTGNSQPQHF
-	TRBV7-3	-	TRBJ2-3	15	CASSLDSFGTDTQYF
-	TRBV7-8	-	TRBJ2-6	18	CASSSMGTFSSGTNVLTF
once	TRBV7-2	-	TRBJ1-3	15	CASSLAKPSGNTIYF
-	TRBV12-3/TRBV12-4	-	TRBJ2-7	13	CASSLRLGNEQYF
-	TRBV7-1	TRBD1	TRBJ1-2	16	CASSSPGTEIGYGYTF
few	TRBV19	-	TRBJ1-5	12	CASREQEQPQHF
-	TRBV7-2	-	TRBJ1-6	15	CASSFSGAGDSPLHF
-	TRBV7-9	TRBD1	TRBJ2-7	14	CASSSAQGGYEQYF
-	TRBV20-1	-	TRBJ2-1	16	CSARDLGQFSYNEQFF
-	TRBV9	-	TRBJ2-2	16	CASSTRQAPNTGELFF
many	TRBV11-3	TRBD2	TRBJ2-2	17	CASRRGPSGGNTGELFF
few	TRBV7-6	-	TRBJ1-1	15	CASSFLTEANTEAFF
-	TRBV7-2	-	TRBJ2-3	12	CASSFRGDTQYF
-	TRBV20-1	TRBD1	TRBJ1-6	15	CSAEDRSSYNSPLHF
-	TRBV12-3/TRBV12-4	-	TRBJ2-1	14	CASSLGRLIDEQFF
-	TRBV24-1	TRBD1	TRBJ2-1	18	CATSDAGTGGVFYNEQFF
many	TRBV7-3	TRBD2	TRBJ2-3	16	CASSLSFSGGGDTQYF
-	TRBV14	-	TRBJ2-5	18	CASSQDIPGTLNQETQYF
many	TRBV7-2	-	TRBJ2-3	14	CASSLVGPTDTQYF
-	TRBV5-6	TRBD1	TRBJ1-6	14	CASSPRDSNSPLHF
-	TRBV7-6	-	TRBJ2-5	16	CASSLGIGIDQETQYF
many	TRBV4-1	-	TRBJ2-5	12	CASSQDYRGQYF
once	TRBV19	-	TRBJ1-2	14	CASRVPGDDYGYTF
many	TRBV7-8	-	TRBJ2-3	15	CASSPFGQGTDTQYF
few	TRBV6-2/TRBV6-3	-	TRBJ2-2	14	CASSYVASTGELFF
few	TRBV4-1	-	TRBJ2-7	17	CASSQDRADGVTYEQYF
-	TRBV28	-	TRBJ2-7	14	CASSFGGLSYEQYF
-	TRBV11-2	-	TRBJ2-1	15	CASSYGLTVINEQFF
-	TRBV6-5	TRBD1	TRBJ1-4	16	CASSIRQGATNEKLFF
-	TRBV7-2	TRBD1	TRBJ2-7	19	CASSLEQTGQGRLSYEQYF
few	TRBV4-1	TRBD1	TRBJ2-7	15	CASRLDPGQGGEQYF
-	TRBV7-6	-	TRBJ2-1	17	CASSSTPGTGVVGEQFF
-	TRBV20-1	TRBD2	TRBJ2-3	14	CSAREGGSWDTQYF
-	TRBV5-1	-	TRBJ2-1	13	CASSLGSVGEQFF
many	TRBV7-2	-	TRBJ1-5	14	CASSPLGLNQPQHF
-	TRBV30	-	TRBJ2-2	15	CAWSVALGETGELFF
-	TRBV11-2	-	TRBJ2-3	19	CASSFIQLREPLSTDTQYF
-	TRBV5-1	-	TRBJ2-7	14	CASTQHRVGYEQYF
-	TRBV19	TRBD1	TRBJ1-1	16	CASSIGQGLMNTEAFF
-	TRBV5-6	-	TRBJ1-5	16	CASSLTLTEGNQPQHF
many	TRBV19	-	TRBJ2-7	13	CASSIRGPYEQYF
few	TRBV7-9	-	TRBJ2-2	16	CASSSMTGFNTGELFF
-	TRBV12-3/TRBV12-4	TRBD2	TRBJ2-1	18	CASTSGLAGGILYNEQFF